The 20 T cell receptor beta chains below all came from one sample that was sequenced in a study of blood T cell repertoires in COVID-19. Data came from immunoSEQ multiplex PCR; TCRdb stores just in-frame clones and leaves some out. Of 95,000 to 150,000 clones in the sample, around nine tenths were seen once. The sample was peripheral blood. The receptors were sampled from a man aged 50 or older with acute or convalescent COVID-19.

The chain links TRBV9 to TRBJ1-2, with D possibly matching TRBD1 (5 bases). V was trimmed by 2 bases and J by 7 bases, leaving 12 bases between them. The CDR3 length is 13 residues. CDR1 and CDR2 from the germline V gene are SGDLS and YYNGEE. The CDR3 spells CASSVTGLGGYTF. As DNA, the CDR3 is TGTGCCAGCAGCGTTACAGGTCTCGGTGGCTACACCTTC. Full variable domain (missing parts from reference TRBV9 and TRBJ1-2): DSGVTQTPKHLITATGQRVTLRCSPRSGDLSVYWYQQSLDQGLQFLIQYYNGEERAKGNILERFSAQQFPDLHSELNLSSLELGDSALYFCASSVTGLGGYTFGSGTRLTVV.

J is TRBJ1-2 and V is TRBV4-2, with TRBD1 identical over 8 bases. CDR1 LGHNA and CDR2 YNFKEQ come from the germline V gene. J lost 1 base, V lost 0 bases, and 7 bases had no gene match. The CDR3 has 17 residues. The CDR3 coding sequence is TGTGCCAGCAGCCAAGAGGGTAGGGGACAGGATAACTATGGCTACACCTTC. Translation: CASSQEGRGQDNYGYTF.

V gene TRBV6-5 combines with J gene TRBJ1-4; D is unresolved. Trimming shortened V by 7 bases and J by 4 bases, and 16 bases separated the two germline ends. The CDR3 length is 15 residues. Per the germline V gene, CDR1 is MNHEY and CDR2 is SVGAGI. The CDR3 DNA is TGTGCCAGCAACTCTCCCCGGGATTATAATGAAAAACTGTTTTTT. Residues: CASNSPRDYNEKLFF.

The chain carries TRBV19 and TRBJ2-7; a weak D match, TRBD1 (7 bases). This CDR3 comprises 11 residues. V lost 8 bases and J 5 bases, leaving 10 bases between the germline ends. In germline, CDR1 is LNHDA, CDR2 SQIVND (reference sequence). CDR3 sequence reads: CASGGGNEQYF. In nucleotides, the CDR3 is TGTGCCAGTGGAGGGGGCAACGAGCAGTACTTC.

V gene TRBV7-2 combines with J gene TRBJ2-5, with 12 nucleotides matching TRBD2. CDR1 SGHTA and CDR2 FQGNSA come from the germline V gene. The CDR3 consists of 15 residues. Germline trimming cut 5 bases from V and 4 bases from J; bases unmatched to any gene: 5. This chain's CDR3 is CASSPQTSGRETQYF. The DNA of the CDR3 is TGTGCCAGCAGCCCACAGACTAGCGGGAGAGAGACCCAGTACTTC. The variable domain in full, completed from reference TRBV7-2 and TRBJ2-5, reads GAGVSQSPSNKVTEKGKDVELRCDPISGHTALYWYRQSLGQGLEFLIYFQGNSAPDKSGLPSDRFSAERTGGSVSTLTIQRTQQEDSAVYLCASSPQTSGRETQYFGPGTRLLVL.

This chain uses TRBV6-2 or TRBV6-3 with TRBJ2-7, with TRBD2 matching over 7 bases. The germline V gene has CDR1 MNHEY and CDR2 SVGEGT. The V gene end was trimmed by 0 bases and the J gene end by 4 bases; junction bases not matched to a gene: 9. The CDR3 spans 16 residues. The CDR3 reads CASSYSYGASGYEQYF. The CDR3 DNA sequence: TGTGCCAGCAGTTACTCTTACGGGGCTAGCGGTTACGAGCAGTACTTC.

This clone has just a few counts. V is TRBV27 and J is TRBJ2-2, with D perhaps TRBD1 (5 bases). Germline CDR1 is MNHEY and CDR2 is SMNVEV (reference sequence). The CDR3 runs 14 residues. Between the trimmed V and J ends, which lost 6 bases and 2 bases, there was a span of 10 bases. The CDR3 is CASSLQGNTGELFF. CDR3 nucleotides: TGTGCCAGCAGCCTTCAGGGAAACACCGGGGAGCTGTTTTTT.

The chain combines TRBV19 with TRBJ1-1; D not resolved. Per germline, CDR1 LNHDA and CDR2 SQIVND (reference sequence). CDR3 length: 12 residues. The V end was cut by 7 bases, the J end by 6 bases, with 12 bases between. The CDR3 bases are TGTGCCAGTAACATAGGAGTTTCTGAAGCTTTCTTT. This codes for CASNIGVSEAFF.

This sequence joins TRBV6-2 or TRBV6-3 and TRBJ1-5, with D tentatively TRBD1 (6 bases). CDR3 length: 18 residues. CDR1 MNHEY and CDR2 SVGEGT come from the germline V gene. With 0 bases removed from V and 2 bases from J, the gap between germline ends came to 17 bases. The CDR3 DNA follows: TGTGCCAGCAGTTACTCGGGGGCAGGGACGTTTGGCAATCAGCCCCAGCATTTT. Protein sequence: CASSYSGAGTFGNQPQHF.

This chain connects TRBV7-2 to TRBJ2-7; 7 bases are a match to TRBD2. From germline, CDR1 is SGHTA and CDR2 FQGNSA. J was trimmed by 4 bases and V by 5 bases; bases with no gene match: 11. The CDR3 covers 15 residues. CDR3 nucleotide sequence: TGTGCCAGCAGCCCCCGGGCGGGAGAGCAGTACGAGCAGTACTTC. Amino acids: CASSPRAGEQYEQYF.

This rearrangement joins TRBV24-1 to TRBJ1-5; TRBD1 agrees at 9 bases. Looked up from germline, CDR1 is KGHDR and CDR2 is SFDVKD. This CDR3 contains 18 residues. Germline trimming cut 0 bases from V and 6 bases from J; bases unmatched to any gene: 11. The CDR3 here is CATSDLPPPGQGIQPQHF. The CDR3 DNA follows: TGTGCCACCAGTGATTTGCCCCCGCCGGGACAGGGTATTCAGCCCCAGCATTTT.

This chain uses TRBV11-2 with TRBJ2-5; perhaps TRBD1 as D (7 bases). The germline V and J ends were trimmed by 5 bases and 5 bases, with 18 bases remaining between them. CDR1 SGHAT and CDR2 FQNNGV come from the germline V gene. CDR3 length equals 15 residues. As DNA, the CDR3 is TGTGCCAGCAGCGTTGGTGGCAGGGGGAGGGAGACCCAGTACTTC. This translates into CASSVGGRGRETQYF.

The CDR3 nucleotides are TGCGCCAGCAGCTTATACGGGGACAATGAGCAGTTCTTC. This sequence encodes CASSLYGDNEQFF. The V gene is TRBV5-1, the J gene TRBJ2-1, with TRBD2 as a possible D gene (5 bases). The CDR3 consists of 13 residues. Germline V lookup: CDR1 SGHRS, CDR2 YFSETQ. Between the trimmed V and J ends, which lost 2 bases and 5 bases, there was a span of 8 bases.

The V call is TRBV10-3, the J call TRBJ1-2; D is unresolved. Germline assignment: CDR1 ENHRY and CDR2 SYGVKD. With 2 bases removed from V and 0 bases from J, the gap between germline ends came to 10 bases. This CDR3 has 15 residues. The CDR3: CAISERGGPNYGYTF. The CDR3 bases are TGTGCCATCAGTGAGCGGGGAGGACCTAACTATGGCTACACCTTC.

This chain joins TRBV7-6 and TRBJ1-2, with no clear D. Germline V lookup: CDR1 SGHVS, CDR2 FNYEAQ. V was clipped by 1 base and J by 0 bases, with 6 bases between them. The CDR3 has 14 amino acids. The CDR3 loop reads CASSLGGANYGYTF. CDR3 nucleotide sequence: TGTGCCAGCAGCTTAGGAGGCGCTAACTATGGCTACACCTTC.

This chain joins TRBV19 and TRBJ1-1, with D unresolved. Germline V gene data show CDR1 as LNHDA and CDR2 as SQIVND (reference sequence). The CDR3 spans 14 residues. V lost 0 bases and J lost 4, with 9 bases in between. CDR3 nucleotides: TGTGCCAGTAGTATAGATCCGGGTGCCACTGAAGCTTTCTTT. Its translation: CASSIDPGATEAFF.

This chain uses TRBV3-1 (or the pseudogene TRBV3-2) with TRBJ2-2; tentatively, D is TRBD1 (5 bases). The CDR3 spans 14 residues. In germline, CDR1 is LGHDT, CDR2 YNNKEL (reference sequence). V lost 1 base to trimming and J lost 6 bases, with 9 bases between them. CDR3 coding DNA: TGTGCCAGCAGCCAAGCTGGACACCCCGGGGAGCTGTTTTTT. Translating it yields CASSQAGHPGELFF.

The chain joins TRBV27 to TRBJ1-4, with D perhaps matching TRBD1 (6 bases). V lost 5 bases and J lost 8, with 21 bases in between. This CDR3 region has 16 residues. Germline lookup yields CDR1 MNHEY and CDR2 SMNVEV (reference sequence). The CDR3 DNA reads as TGTGCCAGCAGTACACTACGGACAGCAACGGGGGAAAAACTGTTTTTT. It specifies CASSTLRTATGEKLFF.

The V and J genes are TRBV5-1 and TRBJ2-2, with D possibly being TRBD2 (5 bases). V lost 5 bases and J lost 0, with 8 bases in between. Germline CDR1 SGHRS, CDR2 YFSETQ. CDR3 length equals 14 residues. The chain's CDR3 is CASRPGSNTGELFF. CDR3 DNA sequence: TGCGCCAGCAGACCGGGATCGAACACCGGGGAGCTGTTTTTT.

This clone showed up just a few times. V gene TRBV7-9 combines with J gene TRBJ2-1, with 9 bases matching TRBD1. V lost 3 bases and J lost 5; bases outside the gene matches: 5. Looked up from germline, CDR1 is SEHNR and CDR2 is FQNEAQ (reference sequence). The CDR3 is 15 residues long. This CDR3 reads CASSLPDRGNNEQFF. The CDR3 DNA is TGTGCCAGCAGCTTGCCGGACAGGGGAAACAATGAGCAGTTCTTC.